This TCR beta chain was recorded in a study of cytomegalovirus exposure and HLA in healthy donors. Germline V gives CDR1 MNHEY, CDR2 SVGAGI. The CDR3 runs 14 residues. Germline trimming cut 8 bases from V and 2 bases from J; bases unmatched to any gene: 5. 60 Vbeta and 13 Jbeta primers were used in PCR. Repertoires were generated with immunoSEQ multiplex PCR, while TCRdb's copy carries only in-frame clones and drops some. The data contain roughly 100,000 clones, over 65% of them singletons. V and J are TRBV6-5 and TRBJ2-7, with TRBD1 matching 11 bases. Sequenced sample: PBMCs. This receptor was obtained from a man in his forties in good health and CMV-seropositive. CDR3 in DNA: TGTGCCAGCTCACCGGGACAGGGGGCCTACGAGCAGTACTTC. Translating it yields CASSPGQGAYEQYF.